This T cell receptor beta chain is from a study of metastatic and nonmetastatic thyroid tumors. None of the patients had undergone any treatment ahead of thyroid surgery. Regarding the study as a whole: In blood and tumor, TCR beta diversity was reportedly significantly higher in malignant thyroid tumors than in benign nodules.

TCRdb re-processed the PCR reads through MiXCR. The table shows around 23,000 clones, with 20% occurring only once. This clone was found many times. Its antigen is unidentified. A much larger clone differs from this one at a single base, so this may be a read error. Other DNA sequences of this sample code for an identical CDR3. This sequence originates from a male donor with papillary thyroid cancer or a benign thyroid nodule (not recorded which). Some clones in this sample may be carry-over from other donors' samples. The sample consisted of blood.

The CDR3 coding sequence is TGCAGTGCCTTAACTACAGAGTACCAAGAGACCCGGTACTTC. This codes for CSALTTEYQETRYF. The chain is built from TRBV20-1 and TRBJ2-5; D is undetermined. This CDR3 spans 14 amino acids. Germline CDR1 reads DFQATT; CDR2 reads SNEGSKA (reference sequence).